This T cell receptor beta chain stems from a study of T cells after yellow fever vaccination. Per the germline V gene, CDR1 is SGHTA and CDR2 is FQGNSA. The trim removed 1 base at V and 12 bases at J, leaving 16 bases unmatched. This CDR3 is built from 17 residues. Via MiXCR, TCRdb re-called the 5' RACE reads, giving one row per CDR3 protein. The data contain 340,000 or so distinct CDR3 sequences, roughly an eighth of them singletons. This sequence joins TRBV7-2 and TRBJ1-4; 8 nucleotides line up with TRBD1. The receptor was derived from a man between 18 and 29 years old who received the YFV17D yellow fever vaccine. This specimen consisted of CD4+ T cells sorted from PBMCs, obtained 15 days after the yellow fever booster vaccination. DNA of the CDR3: TGTGCCAGCAGCTTAGTCCATGGGACAGGCGCCGGGGGAGAACTGTTTTTT. Translated: CASSLVHGTGAGGELFF. The variable domain in full, with the rest retrieved from reference TRBV7-2 and TRBJ1-4, is GAGVSQSPSNKVTEKGKDVELRCDPISGHTALYWYRQSLGQGLEFLIYFQGNSAPDKSGLPSDRFSAERTGGSVSTLTIQRTQQEDSAVYLCASSLVHGTGAGGELFFGSGTQLSVL.